One sample yielded the 22 T cell receptor beta chains listed below, sequenced in a study of shared clonotypes between healthy human individuals. Measured with immunoSEQ multiplex PCR; TCRdb has only the in-frame clones, and not every one. This sample yields roughly 2 million clones, of which roughly 94% are seen a single time; under 0.15% belongs to the top ten. The specimen sequenced was naive CD4+ T cells sorted from blood. Noted subset: CD45RA+ positively selected. These receptor sequences come from a man aged 18 to 29 in good health.

About this clone itself: Compared with germline, one end of the junction differs, possibly owing to a read error. The chain combines TRBV5-6 with TRBJ1-5; a possible D gene is TRBD1 (5 bases). CDR1 is SGHDT, CDR2 YYEEEE, per germline. The CDR3 length is 14 residues. The CDR3 spells CASSWGSSSQPQHF. CDR3 in DNA: TGTGCCAGCAGCTGGGGGTCAAGCAGTCAGCCCCAGCATTTT.

DNA for the CDR3: TGTGCCAGCAGCTCGAAGAGCGGCGACACCGGGGAGCTGTTTTTT. This sequence encodes CASSSKSGDTGELFF. The V call is TRBV5-4, the J call TRBJ2-2; weak D call: TRBD2 (5 bases). V was shortened by 3 bases and J by 3 bases, with 12 bases between the two germline ends. Germline V lookup: CDR1 SGHNT, CDR2 YYREEE (reference sequence). The CDR3 contains 15 residues.

The chain employs TRBV2 and TRBJ2-1; tentatively, D is TRBD1 or TRBD2 (6 bases each). The ends were cut back, 2 bases at V and 6 bases at J, with 11 bases in the middle. Germline lookup yields CDR1 SNHLY and CDR2 FYNNEI. The CDR3 extends over 14 amino acids. The CDR3 DNA follows: TGTGCCAGCAGTGAATACGGAGGGGGCAATGAGCAGTTCTTC. Translation: CASSEYGGGNEQFF.

The V gene is TRBV30, the J gene TRBJ2-1, with 10 bases fitting TRBD1. Germline CDR1 and CDR2: GTSNPN and SVGIG (reference sequence). V lost 1 base, J lost 2 bases, and 2 bases stayed unmatched. This CDR3 is 15 amino acids long. CDR3 loop: CAWSGGTGAYNEQFF. The CDR3 nucleotides read TGTGCCTGGAGTGGCGGGACAGGGGCCTACAATGAGCAGTTCTTC.

Only one count was recorded for this clone. This sequence joins TRBV10-3 and TRBJ1-2; 8 bases are a match to TRBD1. The germline V gene encodes CDR1 ENHRY and CDR2 SYGVKD. Losses at the gene ends were 3 bases for V and 4 bases for J; bases not matched to a gene: 4. This CDR3 is 14 amino acids long. This CDR3 is CAISEFGQGYGYTF. The CDR3 DNA reads TGTGCCATCAGTGAATTTGGACAGGGCTATGGCTACACCTTC.

V is TRBV28 and J is TRBJ2-1; the match to TRBD2 covers 8 bases. The junction had 8 bases not matched to a gene; V was cut back by 6 bases and J by 4 bases. Germline CDR1 and CDR2: MDHEN and SYDVKM. CDR3 length equals 15 residues. The CDR3 is CASSYIAGRYNEQFF. The CDR3 coding sequence is TGTGCCAGCAGCTACATAGCGGGGCGTTACAATGAGCAGTTCTTC.

The chain combines TRBV5-1 with TRBJ2-2; D unclear. The CDR3 has 15 amino acids. Germline loops: CDR1 SGHRS, CDR2 YFSETQ. The germline V and J ends were trimmed by 4 bases and 5 bases, with 15 bases remaining between them. Written as DNA, the CDR3 is TGCGCCAGCAGCCCCTCGCTTGGAGCAACCGGGGAGCTGTTTTTT. Its protein is CASSPSLGATGELFF.

The chain recombines TRBV4-2 with TRBJ1-4; maybe TRBD1 (6 bases). This CDR3 region has 17 residues. Germline V gene data show CDR1 as LGHNA and CDR2 as YNFKEQ. The V end lost 1 base, the J end lost 0 bases, and 12 bases lay between the germline ends. The CDR3 is CASSQGGQVATNEKLFF. The CDR3 region has the DNA TGTGCCAGCAGCCAAGGGGGACAAGTTGCAACTAATGAAAAACTGTTTTTT.

Turning to this clone: Possible read error: a much larger clone is one base away. The V gene is TRBV30, the J gene TRBJ2-2; D perhaps matches TRBD1 (5 bases). The germline V gene encodes CDR1 GTSNPN and CDR2 SVGIG (reference sequence). The CDR3 contains 16 residues. The CDR3 loop reads CAWSVGAGVYTRELFF. CDR3 sequence (DNA): TGTGCCTGGAGTGTAGGGGCAGGAGTATACACCAGGGAGCTGTTTTTT.

The CDR3 sequence: CASSSRTSLGYNEQFF. The DNA for the CDR3 is TGTGCCAGTAGTAGCAGGACATCCCTGGGCTACAATGAGCAGTTCTTC. J is TRBJ2-1 and V is TRBV19; tentative D call: TRBD1 (5 bases). Germline CDR1 and CDR2: LNHDA and SQIVND (reference sequence). The CDR3 is 16 amino acids. Trimming removed 4 bases from V and 3 bases from J, with 16 bases in between.

This sequence joins TRBV5-4 and TRBJ2-1; D is possibly TRBD1 (6 bases). Between the trimmed V and J ends, which lost 4 bases and 6 bases, there was a span of 14 bases. In germline, CDR1 is SGHNT, CDR2 YYREEE (reference sequence). The CDR3 covers 14 residues. CDR3 amino acids: CASSLEQGFNEQFF. CDR3 in DNA: TGTGCCAGCAGCCTGGAACAGGGTTTCAATGAGCAGTTCTTC.

The chain carries TRBV7-9 and TRBJ2-7; D may be TRBD1 (5 bases). CDR3 length: 14 residues. V lost 3 bases, J lost 1 base, and 10 bases lay in between. Germline V CDR1 and CDR2: SEHNR, FQNEAQ (reference sequence). CDR3 loop: CASSFTSGSYEQYF. CDR3 bases: TGTGCCAGCAGCTTTACTTCAGGGTCCTACGAGCAGTACTTC.

V and J are TRBV6-1 and TRBJ2-3, with TRBD2 matching 9 bases. This CDR3 has 14 residues. V lost 8 bases to trimming and J lost 2 bases; unmatched junction nucleotides: 5. CDR1 and CDR2 from the germline V gene are MNHNS and SASEGT. CDR3 bases: TGTGCCAGCGGAGCGGGAGGAGTCACAGATACGCAGTATTTT. Its translation is CASGAGGVTDTQYF.

The chain recombines TRBV6-4 with TRBJ1-1; 7 bases are shared with TRBD1. The CDR3 contains 13 residues. V lost 0 bases and J lost 5; bases outside the gene matches: 0. Germline V gene lookup returns CDR1 MRHNA and CDR2 SNTAGT. CDR3 protein: CASSDSDRTEAFF. CDR3 bases: TGTGCCAGCAGTGACTCGGACAGGACTGAAGCTTTCTTT.

This clone occurred once. V and J are TRBV30 and TRBJ1-1; unclear D gene. In germline, CDR1 is GTSNPN, CDR2 SVGIG (reference sequence). CDR3 size: 13 residues. Deletions cut 3 bases from V and 0 bases from J, with 8 bases between. The CDR3 nucleotides read TGTGCCTGGAGGAACGGCTTGAACACTGAAGCTTTCTTT. Translated, it gives CAWRNGLNTEAFF.

V and J are TRBV27 and TRBJ2-7; D is perhaps TRBD2 (5 bases). Germline V CDR1 and CDR2: MNHEY, SMNVEV (reference sequence). V was cut by 3 bases and J by 6 bases, with 12 bases left in between. The CDR3 has 13 residues. The CDR3 sequence is CASSLDSSLEQYF. The DNA of the CDR3 is TGTGCCAGCAGTTTGGACTCTTCCCTCGAGCAGTACTTC.

V usage is TRBV7-9 and J usage is TRBJ2-2; TRBD1 matches 9 bases. Per germline, CDR1 SEHNR and CDR2 FQNEAQ (reference sequence). The CDR3 has 14 amino acids. J was trimmed by 4 bases and V by 11 bases; bases with no gene match: 8. CDR3 nucleotides: TGTGCCGGGGGAACAGGGGGCACCACCGGGGAGCTGTTTTTT. It encodes CAGGTGGTTGELFF.

V usage is TRBV6-5 and J usage is TRBJ1-6; D remains unclear. The germline gives CDR1 MNHEY, CDR2 SVGAGI. The V and J ends lost 6 bases and 0 bases respectively, with 6 bases between them. The CDR3 is 14 residues long. The CDR3 spells CASSEGSYNSPLHF. The CDR3 DNA sequence: TGTGCCAGCAGCGAGGGCTCCTATAATTCACCCCTCCACTTT.

This clone was counted between two and nine times. Other DNA sequences from this sample encode an identical CDR3 as well. The chain employs TRBV6-1 and TRBJ2-3; D unclear. V lost 2 bases and J lost 2, with 11 bases in between. Germline V lookup: CDR1 MNHNS, CDR2 SASEGT. The CDR3 is 15 residues long. The CDR3 sequence: CASSERVGSTDTQYF. As DNA, the CDR3 is TGTGCCAGCAGTGAACGCGTCGGCTCCACAGATACGCAGTATTTT.

The chain combines TRBV5-1 with TRBJ1-2; no clear D. Trimming shortened V by 3 bases and J by 3 bases, and 9 bases separated the two germline ends. Germline CDR1 and CDR2: SGHRS and YFSETQ. This CDR3 spans 13 amino acids. The CDR3 region is CASSSDIYYGYTF. The CDR3 bases are TGCGCCAGCAGCTCCGACATCTACTATGGCTACACCTTC. The whole variable domain, filled in from reference TRBV5-1 and TRBJ1-2, reads KAGVTQTPRYLIKTRGQQVTLSCSPISGHRSVSWYQQTPGQGLQFLFEYFSETQRNKGNFPGRFSGRQFSNSRSEMNVSTLELGDSALYLCASSSDIYYGYTFGSGTRLTVV.

CDR3 sequence (DNA): TGTGCCAGCAGCGTAGAGGCACACACTAACACTGAAGCTTTCTTT. Residues: CASSVEAHTNTEAFF. The V and J genes are TRBV9 and TRBJ1-1, with no clear D. There are 15 residues in the CDR3. Germline V gives CDR1 SGDLS, CDR2 YYNGEE. Trimming cost V 0 bases and J 2 bases, with 11 bases left between them. Full variable domain (remainder filled in from reference TRBV9 and TRBJ1-1): DSGVTQTPKHLITATGQRVTLRCSPRSGDLSVYWYQQSLDQGLQFLIQYYNGEERAKGNILERFSAQQFPDLHSELNLSSLELGDSALYFCASSVEAHTNTEAFFGQGTRLTVV.

The table lists this clone with a few counts. In the same sample, other DNA sequences code for this CDR3. This sequence joins TRBV18 and TRBJ1-1; D unresolved. The CDR3 is made up of 12 amino acids. Germline V CDR1 and CDR2: KGHSH, LQKENI. The V gene lost 4 bases and the J gene lost 1 base, with 4 bases spanning the gap. The chain's CDR3 is CASSRQNTEAFF. The DNA for the CDR3 is TGTGCCAGCTCACGGCAGAACACTGAAGCTTTCTTT.